This T cell receptor (beta chain) was observed in a study of CXCR3-negative and CXCR3-positive naive CD8 T cells. Overall study context: The dataset comprises roughly 140 million TRB reads in total, with about 1.5 +/- 0.3 million reads per library. Regarding the study as a whole: Cryopreservation partially lowered CXCR3 expression, so most assays used fresh PBMCs. Comparably high diversity was seen in both naive subsets, and much lower diversity in memory CD8+ cells. The study found more hydrophobic TRB CDR3s in CXCR3-positive naive cells than in CXCR3-negative naive cells.

The libraries of TRB cDNA were constructed through 5' RACE using UMI labels. Each CDR3 protein gets one entry in TCRdb, which reprocessed the 5' RACE reads and gives no DNA. In total, the table holds 150,000 or so distinct CDR3 sequences. Remarks on this clonotype: Its antigen is not known.

Germline CDR1 MNHEY, CDR2 SMNVEV (reference sequence). CDR3 length: 14 residues. Triplicate sorts of some 310,000 cells per CD8+ subset. The sequencing input was naive CXCR3+ CD8+ T cells from blood. Subset meaning: CD45RO-CCR7+CD27+CD95- naive CD8+ T cells expressing CXCR3 (TNR3+). The chain joins TRBV27 to TRBJ2-7. The receptor's source is a human donor in good health. Some clones in this sample may be carry-over from other donors' samples. CDR3 sequence reads: CASSFKQGVYEQYF.